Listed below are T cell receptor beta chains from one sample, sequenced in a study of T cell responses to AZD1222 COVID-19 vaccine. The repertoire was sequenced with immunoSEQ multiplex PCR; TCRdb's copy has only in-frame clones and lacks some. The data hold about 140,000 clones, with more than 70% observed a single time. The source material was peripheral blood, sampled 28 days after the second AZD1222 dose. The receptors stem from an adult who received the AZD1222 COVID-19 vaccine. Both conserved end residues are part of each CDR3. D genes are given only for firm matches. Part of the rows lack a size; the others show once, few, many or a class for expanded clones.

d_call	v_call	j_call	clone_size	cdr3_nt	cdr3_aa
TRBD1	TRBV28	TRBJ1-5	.	TGTGCCAGCAGTCCCGAGACAGGGCGGCTCCAGCATTTT	CASSPETGRLQHF
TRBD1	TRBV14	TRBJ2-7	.	TGTGCCAGCAGCCAAGTACCGGGACAGGGGGCCCACGAGCAGTACTTC	CASSQVPGQGAHEQYF
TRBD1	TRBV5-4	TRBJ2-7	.	TGTGCCAGCAGCTCCTGGGACAGGCATCGGGACGAGCAGTACTTC	CASSSWDRHRDEQYF
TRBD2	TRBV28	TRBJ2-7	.	TGTGCCAGCAGTTACTCAGCGGGAGGTAGCGAGCAGTACTTC	CASSYSAGGSEQYF
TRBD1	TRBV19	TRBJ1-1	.	TGTGCCAGTAGTTTCGGGACAGGGTATTCGAACACTGAAGCTTTCTTT	CASSFGTGYSNTEAFF
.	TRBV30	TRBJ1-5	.	TGTGCCTGCTCGATGTATGGGACGAACAATCAGCCCCAGCATTTT	CACSMYGTNNQPQHF
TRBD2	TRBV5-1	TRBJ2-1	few	TGCGCCAGCAGCTCTAGCGGGAGCCACAATGAGCAGTTCTTC	CASSSSGSHNEQFF
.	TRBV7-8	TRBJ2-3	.	TGTGCCAGCAGCTTAGGAGAGGAGCGTAGGGATACGCAGTATTTT	CASSLGEERRDTQYF
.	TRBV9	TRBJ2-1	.	TGTGCCAGCAGCGTATCTGCGGGGAGCTACAATGAGCAGTTCTTC	CASSVSAGSYNEQFF
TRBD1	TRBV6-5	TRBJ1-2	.	TGTGCCAGCAGCACCGGGACAGAGTATTATGGCTACACCTTC	CASSTGTEYYGYTF
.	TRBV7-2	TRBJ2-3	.	TGTGCCAGCAGCTTACACATGACGGGCACAGATACGCAGTATTTT	CASSLHMTGTDTQYF
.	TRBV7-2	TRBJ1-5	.	TGTGCCAGCAGCTTAAGGTGGTCCCAATCACAGCCCCAGCATTTT	CASSLRWSQSQPQHF
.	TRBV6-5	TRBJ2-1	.	TGTGCCAGCGTCTTAGGTCGAGAATACAATGAGCAGTTCTTC	CASVLGREYNEQFF
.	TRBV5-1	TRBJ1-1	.	TGCGCCAGCAGCAGGGAGGGTTCGCCGAACACTGAAGCTTTCTTT	CASSREGSPNTEAFF
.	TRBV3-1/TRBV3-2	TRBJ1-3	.	TGTGCCAGCAGCCATGGGAGCTCTGGAAACACCATATATTTT	CASSHGSSGNTIYF
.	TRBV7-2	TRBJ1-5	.	TGTGCCAGCAGCGCTAGGTCCGGCAATCAGCCCCAGCATTTT	CASSARSGNQPQHF
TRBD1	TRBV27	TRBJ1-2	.	TGTGCCAGCAGTTTATCCCGTCGGACAGGGGAAAACTATGGCTACACCTTC	CASSLSRRTGENYGYTF
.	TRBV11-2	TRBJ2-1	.	TGTGCCAGCCGACGCCTGAACGGGACTCGCAATGAGCAGTTCTTC	CASRRLNGTRNEQFF
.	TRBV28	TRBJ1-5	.	TGTGCCACCCAGACTCCGCGGGGTCAGCCCCAGCATTTT	CATQTPRGQPQHF
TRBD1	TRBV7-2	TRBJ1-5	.	TGTGCCAGCAGCTTCCGACAGGGGGCGAGTCAGCCCCAGCATTTT	CASSFRQGASQPQHF